A single sample gave rise to the 14 T cell receptor beta chains below, sequenced in a study of T cells after yellow fever vaccination. TCRdb used MiXCR to reprocess the 5' RACE reads, holding one entry per CDR3 protein. The sample holds about 240,000 distinct CDR3 sequences, 6.9% seen once. Sequenced material: CD4+ T cells sorted from PBMCs, taken 15 days after the yellow fever booster vaccination. Receptor source: a man in his thirties or forties who received the YFV17D yellow fever vaccine.

A few counts support this clonotype. The V gene is TRBV5-4, the J gene TRBJ2-1, with 9 bases identical to TRBD2. The V and J ends lost 4 bases and 7 bases, in that order; junction bases with no gene match: 9. This CDR3 is built from 15 residues. Looked up from germline, CDR1 is SGHNT and CDR2 is YYREEE (reference sequence). CDR3 DNA sequence: TGTGCCAGCAGCGCATCCGGGACTAGCCCAAATGAGCAGTTCTTC. Its protein is CASSASGTSPNEQFF.

The sample holds a few counts of this clonotype. The rearrangement links TRBV14 to TRBJ2-1; 14 bases agree with TRBD2. Germline V gives CDR1 SGHDN, CDR2 FVKESK. The CDR3 extends over 17 amino acids. Trimming cost V 4 bases and J 8 bases; bases outside gene matches: 10. The CDR3 nucleotides are TGTGCCAGCAGCCCAGACAGACTAGCGGGAGGGTTAGATGAGCAGTTCTTC. Translated: CASSPDRLAGGLDEQFF.

This clonotype was found a few times. The gene calls are TRBV12-3 or TRBV12-4 and TRBJ2-3, with D possibly being TRBD2 (6 bases). The CDR3 runs 18 residues. The ends were cut back, 3 bases at V and 0 bases at J, with 19 bases in the middle. In DNA, the CDR3 is TGTGCCAGCAGTTTTAGGAGGGAGGAGCCCCCTAGCACAGATACGCAGTATTTT. It codes for CASSFRREEPPSTDTQYF.

This clonotype was seen a handful of times. The rearrangement joins TRBV24-1 to TRBJ2-7, with no clear D. The CDR3 spans 13 residues. V lost 3 bases, J lost 4 bases, and 9 bases lay in between. CDR1 KGHDR and CDR2 SFDVKD come from the germline V gene. The CDR3 here is CATSDGFSYEQYF. The DNA of the CDR3 is TGTGCCACCAGTGATGGGTTTTCATACGAGCAGTACTTC.

This clonotype was seen ten or more times. The genes are TRBV12-3 or TRBV12-4 and TRBJ2-1, with 13 nucleotides matching TRBD2. This CDR3 spans 15 amino acids. The J segment lost 9 bases and the V segment lost 2 bases, leaving 4 bases of the junction unmatched. CDR3 sequence (DNA): TGTGCCAGCAGTTTACTACTAGCGGGAGGGGTTGAGCAGTTCTTC. Translated: CASSLLLAGGVEQFF.

In this sample, this clonotype turned up many times. This chain links TRBV5-1 with TRBJ1-6; TRBD1 matches at 9 bases. The CDR3 extends over 13 amino acids. The J segment lost 9 bases and the V segment lost 5 bases, leaving 3 bases of the junction unmatched. Per the germline V gene, CDR1 is SGHRS and CDR2 is YFSETQ. CDR3 in amino acids: CASRGQGGSPLHF. CDR3 DNA: TGCGCCAGCAGGGGACAGGGAGGTTCACCCCTCCACTTT.

This clonotype was seen a few times. V usage is TRBV20-1 and J usage is TRBJ2-1; 10 nucleotides line up with TRBD2. In germline, CDR1 is DFQATT, CDR2 SNEGSKA (reference sequence). After removal of 4 bases from V and 8 bases from J, the junction contained 14 bases not matched to a gene. This CDR3 has 16 residues. The CDR3 nucleotides are TGCAGTGCTATGGAAGCTAGCGGGAGAGGATTTGATGAGCAGTTCTTC. This gives the protein CSAMEASGRGFDEQFF.

CDR3 sequence: CASSIRTDQNEQFF. DNA for the CDR3: TGTGCCAGCAGCATACGGACGGATCAAAATGAGCAGTTCTTC. The chain is built from TRBV7-9 and TRBJ2-1, with unresolved D. Germline values: CDR1 SEHNR, CDR2 FQNEAQ (reference sequence). V was shortened by 5 bases and J by 7 bases, with 15 bases between the two germline ends. This CDR3 spans 14 amino acids.

In this sample, this clonotype turned up a few times. The chain has TRBV5-1 and TRBJ1-1, with D possibly matching TRBD1 (5 bases). The germline V gene has CDR1 SGHRS and CDR2 YFSETQ. The CDR3 loop spans 13 amino acids. Trimming stripped 3 bases from V and 4 bases from J, with 10 bases between. CDR3 in amino acids: CASSWAGGTEAFF. Here the CDR3 DNA reads TGCGCCAGCAGCTGGGCCGGGGGCACTGAAGCTTTCTTT.

The genes are TRBV6-1 and TRBJ2-1; D could derive from TRBD1 or TRBD2 (5 bases each). V was cut by 7 bases and J by 8 bases, with 15 bases left in between. CDR1 and CDR2 from the germline V gene are MNHNS and SASEGT. This CDR3 contains 13 residues. CDR3 amino acids: CASIRNGGDEQFF. The CDR3 nucleotides read TGTGCCAGCATTCGTAATGGGGGAGATGAGCAGTTCTTC.

The chain combines TRBV7-2 with TRBJ2-3; D is perhaps TRBD2 (6 bases). The CDR3 length is 14 residues. Trimming took 3 bases from V and 1 from J, leaving 8 bases between them. CDR1 and CDR2 (germline): SGHTA, FQGNSA. This CDR3 reads CASSFGGGTDTQYF. In DNA, the CDR3 is TGTGCCAGCAGCTTCGGGGGAGGCACAGATACGCAGTATTTT.

This clonotype has more than one count but fewer than ten. This rearrangement joins TRBV7-9 to TRBJ1-3, with 7 bases lining up with TRBD1. Trimming at V came to 0 bases and at J to 3 bases, leaving 2 bases not matched to a gene. The CDR3 runs to 15 residues. Germline CDR1 SEHNR, CDR2 FQNEAQ (reference sequence). The CDR3 DNA sequence: TGTGCCAGCAGCTTAGCACAGGGGTATGGAAACACCATATATTTT. It encodes CASSLAQGYGNTIYF.

This chain uses TRBV18 with TRBJ1-2, with 10 bases matching TRBD1. Looked up from germline, CDR1 is KGHSH and CDR2 is LQKENI. V was clipped by 3 bases and J by 2 bases; unmatched bases: 6. The CDR3 has 16 amino acids. CDR3 sequence reads: CASSPTTGGHNYGYTF. The CDR3 nucleotides are TGTGCCAGCTCACCCACGACAGGGGGCCACAACTATGGCTACACCTTC.

This clonotype has a count of ten or more. The chain carries TRBV7-9 and TRBJ1-4; D is possibly TRBD1 (5 bases). V was cut by 2 bases and J by 7 bases, with 8 bases left in between. The CDR3 contains 13 residues. In germline, CDR1 is SEHNR, CDR2 FQNEAQ (reference sequence). CDR3 protein: CASSLSQGEKLFF. The CDR3 DNA reads TGTGCCAGCAGCTTAAGTCAGGGTGAAAAACTGTTTTTT.